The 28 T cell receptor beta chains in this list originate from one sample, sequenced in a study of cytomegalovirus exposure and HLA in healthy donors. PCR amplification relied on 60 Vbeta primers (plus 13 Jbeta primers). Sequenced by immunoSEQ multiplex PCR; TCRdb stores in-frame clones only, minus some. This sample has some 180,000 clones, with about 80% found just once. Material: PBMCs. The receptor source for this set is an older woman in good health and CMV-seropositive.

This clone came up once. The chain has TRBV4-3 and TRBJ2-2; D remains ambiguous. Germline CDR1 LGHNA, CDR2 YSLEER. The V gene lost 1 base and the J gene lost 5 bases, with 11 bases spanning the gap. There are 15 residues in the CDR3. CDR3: CASSQVAVVTGELFF. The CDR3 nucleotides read TGCGCCAGCAGCCAAGTAGCAGTTGTTACCGGGGAGCTGTTTTTT.

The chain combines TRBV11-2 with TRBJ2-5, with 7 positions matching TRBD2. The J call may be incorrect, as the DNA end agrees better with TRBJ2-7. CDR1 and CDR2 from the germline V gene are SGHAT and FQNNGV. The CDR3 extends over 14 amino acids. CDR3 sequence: CASSPSGGPYEQYF. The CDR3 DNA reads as TGTGCCAGCAGCCCTAGCGGTGGCCCCTACGAGCAGTACTTC.

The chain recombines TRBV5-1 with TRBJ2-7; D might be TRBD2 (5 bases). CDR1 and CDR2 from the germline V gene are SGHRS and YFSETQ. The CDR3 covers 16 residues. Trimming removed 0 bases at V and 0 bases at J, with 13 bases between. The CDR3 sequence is CASSLVSSRLSYEQYF. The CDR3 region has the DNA TGCGCCAGCAGCTTGGTGTCTAGCCGACTCTCCTACGAGCAGTACTTC.

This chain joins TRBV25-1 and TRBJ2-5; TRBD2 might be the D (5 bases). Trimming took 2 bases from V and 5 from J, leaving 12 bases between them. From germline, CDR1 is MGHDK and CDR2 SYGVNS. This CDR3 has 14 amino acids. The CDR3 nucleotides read TGTGCCAGCAGTGAAGTCGGGGTGTGGGAGACCCAGTACTTC. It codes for CASSEVGVWETQYF.

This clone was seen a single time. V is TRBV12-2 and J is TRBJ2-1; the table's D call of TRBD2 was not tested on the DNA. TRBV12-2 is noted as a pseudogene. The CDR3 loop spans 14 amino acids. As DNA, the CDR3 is TGTGCAAGTCGCCGGGGACTAGTGAGCAATGAGCAGTTCTTC. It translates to CASRRGLVSNEQFF.

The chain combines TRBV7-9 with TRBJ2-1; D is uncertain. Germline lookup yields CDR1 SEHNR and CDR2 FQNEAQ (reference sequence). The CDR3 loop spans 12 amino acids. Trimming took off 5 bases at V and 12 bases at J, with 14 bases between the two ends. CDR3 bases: TGTGCCAGCAGCCCGAAACCGCCGGGGCAGTTCTTC. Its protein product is CASSPKPPGQFF.

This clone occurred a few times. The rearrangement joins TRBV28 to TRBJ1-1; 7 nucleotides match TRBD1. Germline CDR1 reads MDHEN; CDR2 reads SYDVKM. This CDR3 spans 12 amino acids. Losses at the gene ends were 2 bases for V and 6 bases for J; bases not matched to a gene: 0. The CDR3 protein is CASSLQGAEAFF. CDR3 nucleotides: TGTGCCAGCAGTTTACAGGGGGCTGAAGCTTTCTTT.

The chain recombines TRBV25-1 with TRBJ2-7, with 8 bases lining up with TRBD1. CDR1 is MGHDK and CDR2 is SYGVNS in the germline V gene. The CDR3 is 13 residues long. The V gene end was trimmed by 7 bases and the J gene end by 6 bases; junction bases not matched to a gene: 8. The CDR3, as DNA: TGTGCCAGCAAGGGGACAGGACCTGGCGAGCAGTACTTC. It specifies CASKGTGPGEQYF.

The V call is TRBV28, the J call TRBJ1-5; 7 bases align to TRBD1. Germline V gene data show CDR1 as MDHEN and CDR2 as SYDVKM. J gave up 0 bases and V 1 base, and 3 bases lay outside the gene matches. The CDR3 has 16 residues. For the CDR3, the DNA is TGTGCCAGCAGTTTATTGACAGGGACTAGCAATCAGCCCCAGCATTTT. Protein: CASSLLTGTSNQPQHF.

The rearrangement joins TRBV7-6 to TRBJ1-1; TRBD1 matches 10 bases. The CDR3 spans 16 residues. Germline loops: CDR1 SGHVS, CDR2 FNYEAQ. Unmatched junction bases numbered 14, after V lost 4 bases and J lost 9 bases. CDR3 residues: CASSSIPGTGVLQAFF. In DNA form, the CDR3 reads TGTGCCAGCAGCTCAATACCCGGGACAGGGGTGTTGCAAGCTTTCTTT.

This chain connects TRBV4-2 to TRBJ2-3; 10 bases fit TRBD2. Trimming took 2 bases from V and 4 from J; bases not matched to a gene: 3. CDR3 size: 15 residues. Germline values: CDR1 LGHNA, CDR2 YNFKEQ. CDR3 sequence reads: CASSQKRGGSDTQYF. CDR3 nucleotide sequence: TGTGCCAGCAGCCAAAAGCGGGGGGGCTCAGATACGCAGTATTTT.

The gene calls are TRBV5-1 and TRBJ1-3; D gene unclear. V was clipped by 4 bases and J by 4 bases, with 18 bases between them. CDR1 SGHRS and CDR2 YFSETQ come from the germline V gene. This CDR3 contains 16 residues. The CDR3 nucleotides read TGCGCCAGCAGCCCCAGAGGGTATCAGGCGGGAAACACCATATATTTT. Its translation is CASSPRGYQAGNTIYF.

The CDR3 DNA reads TGTGCAAGTCGCTTAGTGGCGACAGGGTATAGCAATCAGCCCCAGCATTTT. It codes for CASRLVATGYSNQPQHF. The chain uses TRBV12-2 and TRBJ1-5; TRBD1 was called by the table and not checked on the DNA. TRBV12-2 is an annotated pseudogene. The CDR3 consists of 17 residues.

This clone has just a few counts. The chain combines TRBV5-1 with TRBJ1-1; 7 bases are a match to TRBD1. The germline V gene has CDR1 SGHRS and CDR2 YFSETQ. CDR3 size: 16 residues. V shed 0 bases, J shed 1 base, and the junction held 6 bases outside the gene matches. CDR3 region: CASSLAGGQPNTEAFF. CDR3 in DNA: TGCGCCAGCAGCTTGGCCGGGGGACAGCCGAACACTGAAGCTTTCTTT.

This chain's CDR3 is CASSLKGQRGYTF. CDR3 nucleotides: TGTGCCAGCAGTTTAAAGGGACAGCGGGGCTACACCTTC. The chain carries TRBV28 and TRBJ1-2; 7 bases match TRBD1. This CDR3 comprises 13 residues. Germline CDR1 and CDR2: MDHEN and SYDVKM. Trimming at V came to 2 bases and at J to 8 bases, leaving 5 bases not matched to a gene.

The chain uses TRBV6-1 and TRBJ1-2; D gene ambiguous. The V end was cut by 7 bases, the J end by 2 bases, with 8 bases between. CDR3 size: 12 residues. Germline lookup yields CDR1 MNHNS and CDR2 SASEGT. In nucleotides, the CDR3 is TGTGCCAGCAAACAGACGAACTATGGCTACACCTTC. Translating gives CASKQTNYGYTF.

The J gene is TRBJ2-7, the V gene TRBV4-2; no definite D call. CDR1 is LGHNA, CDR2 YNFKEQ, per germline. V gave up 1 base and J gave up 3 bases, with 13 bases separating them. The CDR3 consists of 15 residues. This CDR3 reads CASSQARRVDYEQYF. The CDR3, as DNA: TGTGCCAGCAGCCAAGCTCGCCGGGTAGACTACGAGCAGTACTTC.

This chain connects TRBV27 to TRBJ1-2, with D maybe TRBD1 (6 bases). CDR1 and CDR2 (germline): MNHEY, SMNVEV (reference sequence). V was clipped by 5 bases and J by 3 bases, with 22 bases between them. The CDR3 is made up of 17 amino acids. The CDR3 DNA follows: TGTGCCAGCAGTCCCCGGACAGCTTCAATATCAGACTATGGCTACACCTTC. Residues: CASSPRTASISDYGYTF.

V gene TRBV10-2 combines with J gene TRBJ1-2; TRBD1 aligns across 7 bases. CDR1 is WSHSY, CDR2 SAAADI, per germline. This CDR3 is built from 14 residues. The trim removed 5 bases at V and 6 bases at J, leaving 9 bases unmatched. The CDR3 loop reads CASSPIDRANGYTF. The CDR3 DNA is TGCGCCAGCAGTCCGATTGACAGGGCAAATGGCTACACCTTC.

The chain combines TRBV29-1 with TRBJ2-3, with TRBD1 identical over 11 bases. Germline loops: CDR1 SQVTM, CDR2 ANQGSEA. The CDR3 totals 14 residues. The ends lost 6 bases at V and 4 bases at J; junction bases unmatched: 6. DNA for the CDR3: TGCAGCGTAGCCGGGACAGGGGGTGCAGATACGCAGTATTTT. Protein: CSVAGTGGADTQYF.

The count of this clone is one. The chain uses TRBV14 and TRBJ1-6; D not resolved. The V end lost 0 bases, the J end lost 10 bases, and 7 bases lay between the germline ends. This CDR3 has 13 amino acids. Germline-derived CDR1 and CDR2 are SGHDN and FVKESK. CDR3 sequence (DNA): TGTGCCAGCAGCCAAGACTTGTTCTCACCCCTCCACTTT. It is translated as CASSQDLFSPLHF.

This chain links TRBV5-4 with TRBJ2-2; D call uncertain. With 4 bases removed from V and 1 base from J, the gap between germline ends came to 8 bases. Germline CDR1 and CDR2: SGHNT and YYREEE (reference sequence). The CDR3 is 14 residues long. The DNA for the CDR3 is TGTGCCAGCAGCCTCAGGTGGAACACCGGGGAGCTGTTTTTT. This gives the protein CASSLRWNTGELFF.

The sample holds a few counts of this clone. The chain's CDR3 is CASSYARDSGNTIYF. CDR3 nucleotide sequence: TGTGCCAGCAGTTACGCTCGGGACTCTGGAAACACCATATATTTT. This rearrangement joins TRBV6-5 to TRBJ1-3; D ambiguous. The CDR3 runs to 15 residues. With 2 bases removed from V and 0 bases from J, the gap between germline ends came to 8 bases. The germline gives CDR1 MNHEY, CDR2 SVGAGI.

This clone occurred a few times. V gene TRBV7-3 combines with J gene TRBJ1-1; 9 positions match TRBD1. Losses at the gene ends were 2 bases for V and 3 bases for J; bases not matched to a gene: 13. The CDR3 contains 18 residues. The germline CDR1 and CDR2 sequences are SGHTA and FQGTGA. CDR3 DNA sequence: TGTGCCAGCAGCTTATGGGGATTTAGGGGACAGGGCCACACTGAAGCTTTCTTT. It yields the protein CASSLWGFRGQGHTEAFF. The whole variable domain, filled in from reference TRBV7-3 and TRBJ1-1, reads GAGVSQTPSNKVTEKGKYVELRCDPISGHTALYWYRQSLGQGPEFLIYFQGTGAADDSGLPNDRFFAVRPEGSVSTLKIQRTERGDSAVYLCASSLWGFRGQGHTEAFFGQGTRLTVV.

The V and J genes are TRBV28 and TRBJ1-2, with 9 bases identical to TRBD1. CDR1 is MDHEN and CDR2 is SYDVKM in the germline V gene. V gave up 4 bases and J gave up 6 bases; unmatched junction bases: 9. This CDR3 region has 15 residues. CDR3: CASSSQGAKLDGYTF. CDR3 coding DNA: TGTGCCAGCAGTTCACAGGGGGCGAAATTAGATGGCTACACCTTC.

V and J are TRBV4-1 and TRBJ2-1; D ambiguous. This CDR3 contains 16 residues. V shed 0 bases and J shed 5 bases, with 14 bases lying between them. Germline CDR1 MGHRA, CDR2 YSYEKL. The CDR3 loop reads CASSQEGTRGHNEQFF. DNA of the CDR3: TGCGCCAGCAGCCAAGAGGGTACTCGAGGCCACAATGAGCAGTTCTTC.

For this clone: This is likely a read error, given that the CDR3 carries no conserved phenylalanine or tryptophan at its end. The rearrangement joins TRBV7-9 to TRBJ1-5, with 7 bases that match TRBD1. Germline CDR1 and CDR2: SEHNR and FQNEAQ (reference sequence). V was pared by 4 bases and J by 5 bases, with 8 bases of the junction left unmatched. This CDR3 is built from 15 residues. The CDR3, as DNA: TGTGCCAGCAGCTCGCCCGACAGGGAGGATCAGCCCCAGCATCTT. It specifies CASSSPDREDQPQHL.

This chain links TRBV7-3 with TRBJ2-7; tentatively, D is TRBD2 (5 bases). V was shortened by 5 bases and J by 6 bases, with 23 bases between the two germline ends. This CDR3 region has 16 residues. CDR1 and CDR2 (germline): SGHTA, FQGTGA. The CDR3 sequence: CASSPKRNTLESEQYF. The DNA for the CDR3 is TGTGCCAGCAGCCCAAAGCGGAACACTCTGGAATCCGAGCAGTACTTC.